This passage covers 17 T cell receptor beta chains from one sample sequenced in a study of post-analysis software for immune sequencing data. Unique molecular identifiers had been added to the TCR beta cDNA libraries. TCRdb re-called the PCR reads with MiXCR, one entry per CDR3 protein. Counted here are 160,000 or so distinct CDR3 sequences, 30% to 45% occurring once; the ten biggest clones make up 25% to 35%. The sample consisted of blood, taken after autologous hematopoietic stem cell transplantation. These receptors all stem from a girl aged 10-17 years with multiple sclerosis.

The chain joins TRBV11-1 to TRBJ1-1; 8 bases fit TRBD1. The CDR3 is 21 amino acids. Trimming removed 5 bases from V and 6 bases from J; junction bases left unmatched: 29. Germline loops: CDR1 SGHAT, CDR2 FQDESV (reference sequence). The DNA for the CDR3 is TGTGCCAGCAGCAGCGGACAGGACTCCTACGACATACAGGGGGTGAGGGCTGAAGCTTTCTTT. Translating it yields CASSSGQDSYDIQGVRAEAFF.

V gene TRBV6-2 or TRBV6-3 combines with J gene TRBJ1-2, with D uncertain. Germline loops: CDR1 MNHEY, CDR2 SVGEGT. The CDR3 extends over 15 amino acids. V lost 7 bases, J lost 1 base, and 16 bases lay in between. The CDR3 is CASKRSWVLNYGYTF. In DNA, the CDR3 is TGTGCCAGCAAGAGGTCGTGGGTCCTTAACTATGGCTACACCTTC.

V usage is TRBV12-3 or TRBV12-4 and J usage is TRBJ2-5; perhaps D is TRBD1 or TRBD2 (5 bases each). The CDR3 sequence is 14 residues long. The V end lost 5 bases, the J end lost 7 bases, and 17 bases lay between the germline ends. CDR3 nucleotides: TGTGCCAGCAGTCCGACGGGACCTGGGGCGACCCAGTACTTC. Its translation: CASSPTGPGATQYF.

The CDR3 reads CASSVDPGFYEQYF. CDR3 in DNA: TGTGCCAGCAGCGTAGACCCAGGGTTCTACGAGCAGTACTTC. The rearrangement uses TRBV9 and TRBJ2-7, with a possible D match to TRBD1 (5 bases). Trimming took 0 bases from V and 3 from J, leaving 10 bases between them. Per the germline V gene, CDR1 is SGDLS and CDR2 is YYNGEE. This CDR3 comprises 14 residues.

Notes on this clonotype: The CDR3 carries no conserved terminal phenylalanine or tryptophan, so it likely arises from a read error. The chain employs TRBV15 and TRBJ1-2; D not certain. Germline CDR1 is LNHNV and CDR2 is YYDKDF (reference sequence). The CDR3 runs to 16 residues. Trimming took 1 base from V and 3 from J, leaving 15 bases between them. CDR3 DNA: TGTGCCACCAGCAGAGGTGGGAGTCTCCCTTACTATGGCTACACCTGC. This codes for CATSRGGSLPYYGYTC.

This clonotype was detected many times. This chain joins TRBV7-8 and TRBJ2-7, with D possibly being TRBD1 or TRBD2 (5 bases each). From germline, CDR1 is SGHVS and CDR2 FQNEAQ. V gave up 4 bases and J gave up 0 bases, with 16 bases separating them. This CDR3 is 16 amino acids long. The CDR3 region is CASSSGRQGVSYEQYF. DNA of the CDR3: TGTGCCAGCAGCTCCGGAAGGCAGGGAGTCTCCTACGAGCAGTACTTC.

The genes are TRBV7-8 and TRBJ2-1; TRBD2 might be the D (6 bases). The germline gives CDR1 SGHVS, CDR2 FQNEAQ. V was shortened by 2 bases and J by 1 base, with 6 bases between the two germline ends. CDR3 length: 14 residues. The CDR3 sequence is CASSLRESYNEQFF. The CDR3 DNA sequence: TGTGCCAGCAGCTTACGGGAGTCCTACAATGAGCAGTTCTTC.

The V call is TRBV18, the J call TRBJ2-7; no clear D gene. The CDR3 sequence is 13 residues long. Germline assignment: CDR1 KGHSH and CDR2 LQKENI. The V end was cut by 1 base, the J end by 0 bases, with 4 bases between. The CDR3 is CASSPRHSYEQYF. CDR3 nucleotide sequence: TGTGCCAGCTCACCACGTCACTCCTACGAGCAGTACTTC.

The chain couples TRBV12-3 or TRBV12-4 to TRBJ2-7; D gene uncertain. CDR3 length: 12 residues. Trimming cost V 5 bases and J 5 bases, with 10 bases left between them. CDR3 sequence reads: CASSTESHEQYF. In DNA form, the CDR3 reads TGTGCCAGCAGTACGGAGTCCCACGAGCAGTACTTC.

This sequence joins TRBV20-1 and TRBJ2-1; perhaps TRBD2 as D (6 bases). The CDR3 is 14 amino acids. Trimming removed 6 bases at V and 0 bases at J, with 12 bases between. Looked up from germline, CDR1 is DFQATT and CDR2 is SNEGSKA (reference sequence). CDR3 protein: CSAPGEDSYNEQFF. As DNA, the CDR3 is TGCAGTGCCCCCGGGGAGGACTCCTACAATGAGCAGTTCTTC.

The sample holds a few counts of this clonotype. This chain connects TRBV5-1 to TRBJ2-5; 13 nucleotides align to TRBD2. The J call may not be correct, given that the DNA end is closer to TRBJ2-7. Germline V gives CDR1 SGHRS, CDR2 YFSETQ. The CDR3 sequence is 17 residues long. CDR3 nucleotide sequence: TGCGCCAGCAGCTTAGAACTAGCGGGAGGGCCGAATTTCGAGCAGTACTTC. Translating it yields CASSLELAGGPNFEQYF.

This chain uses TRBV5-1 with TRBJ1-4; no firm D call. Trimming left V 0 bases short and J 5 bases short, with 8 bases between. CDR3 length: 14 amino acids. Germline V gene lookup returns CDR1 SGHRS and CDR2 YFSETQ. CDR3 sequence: CASSLESVNEKLFF. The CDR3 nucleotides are TGCGCCAGCAGCTTGGAAAGCGTCAATGAAAAACTGTTTTTT.

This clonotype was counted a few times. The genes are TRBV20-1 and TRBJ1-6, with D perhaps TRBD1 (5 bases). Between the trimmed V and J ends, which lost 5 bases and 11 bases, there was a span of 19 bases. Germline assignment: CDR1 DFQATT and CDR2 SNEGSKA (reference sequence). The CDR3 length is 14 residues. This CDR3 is CSAEGTSGAAPLHF. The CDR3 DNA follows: TGCAGTGCTGAGGGGACCAGCGGAGCGGCACCCCTCCACTTT.

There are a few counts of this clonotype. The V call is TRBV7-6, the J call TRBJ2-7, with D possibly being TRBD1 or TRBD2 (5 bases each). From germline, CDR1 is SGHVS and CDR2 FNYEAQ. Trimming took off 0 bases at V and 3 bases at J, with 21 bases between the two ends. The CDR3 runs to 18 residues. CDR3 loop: CASSLAPGRRWDSYEQYF. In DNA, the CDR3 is TGTGCCAGCAGCTTAGCCCCGGGACGCCGTTGGGATAGCTACGAGCAGTACTTC. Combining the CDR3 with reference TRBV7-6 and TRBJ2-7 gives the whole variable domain GAGVSQSPRYKVTKRGQDVALRCDPISGHVSLYWYRQALGQGPEFLTYFNYEAQQDKSGLPNDRFSAERPEGSISTLTIQRTEQRDSAMYRCASSLAPGRRWDSYEQYFGPGTRLTVT.

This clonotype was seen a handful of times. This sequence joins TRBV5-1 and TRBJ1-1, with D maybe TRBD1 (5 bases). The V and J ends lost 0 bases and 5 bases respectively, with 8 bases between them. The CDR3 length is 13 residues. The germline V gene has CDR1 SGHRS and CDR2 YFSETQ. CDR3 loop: CASSLEEGTEAFF. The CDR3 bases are TGCGCCAGCAGCTTGGAGGAGGGGACTGAAGCTTTCTTT.

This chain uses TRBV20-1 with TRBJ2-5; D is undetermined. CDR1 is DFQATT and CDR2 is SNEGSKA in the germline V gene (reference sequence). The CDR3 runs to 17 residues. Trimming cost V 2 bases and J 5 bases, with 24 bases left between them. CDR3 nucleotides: TGCAGTGCTAGATTGCAGAGGCAAGCTTCCCCCGGGGAGACCCAGTACTTC. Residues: CSARLQRQASPGETQYF.

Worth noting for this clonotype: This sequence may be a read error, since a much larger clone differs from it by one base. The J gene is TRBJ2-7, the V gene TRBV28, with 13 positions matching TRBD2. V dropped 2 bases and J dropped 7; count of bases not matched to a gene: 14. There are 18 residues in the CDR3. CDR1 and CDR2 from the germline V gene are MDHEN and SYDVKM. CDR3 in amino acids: CASSLVGLAGVGGYEQYF. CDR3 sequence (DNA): TGTGCCAGCAGTTTAGTAGGACTAGCGGGAGTAGGGGGGTATGAGCAGTACTTC.